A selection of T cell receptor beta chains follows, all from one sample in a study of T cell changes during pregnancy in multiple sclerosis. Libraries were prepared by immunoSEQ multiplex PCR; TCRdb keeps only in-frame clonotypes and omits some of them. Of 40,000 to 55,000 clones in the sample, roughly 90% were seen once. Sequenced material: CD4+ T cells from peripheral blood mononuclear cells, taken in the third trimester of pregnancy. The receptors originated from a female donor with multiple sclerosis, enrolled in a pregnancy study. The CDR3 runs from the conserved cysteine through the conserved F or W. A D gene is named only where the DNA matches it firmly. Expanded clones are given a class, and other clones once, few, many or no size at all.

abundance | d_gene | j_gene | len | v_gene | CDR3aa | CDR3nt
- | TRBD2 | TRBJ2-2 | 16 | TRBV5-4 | CASSRRAGVVTGELFF | TGTGCCAGCAGCCGGCGTGCGGGAGTAGTCACCGGGGAGCTGTTTTTT
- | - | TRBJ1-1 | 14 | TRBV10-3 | CAISDPRDGTEAFF | TGTGCCATCAGTGACCCGAGGGATGGTACTGAAGCTTTCTTT
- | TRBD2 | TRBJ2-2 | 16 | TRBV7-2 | CASSSRRESGTGELFF | TGTGCCAGCAGCTCACGGCGGGAGTCGGGCACCGGGGAGCTGTTTTTT
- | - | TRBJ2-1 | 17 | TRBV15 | CATSRERADRTYNEQFF | TGTGCCACCAGCAGAGAGCGAGCGGACCGAACCTACAATGAGCAGTTCTTC
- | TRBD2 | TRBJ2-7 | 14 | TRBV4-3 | CASSQEAGNYEQYF | TGCGCCAGCAGCCAAGAAGCGGGGAACTACGAGCAGTACTTC
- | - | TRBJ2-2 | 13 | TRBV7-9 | CASSLESAGELFF | TGTGCCAGCAGCTTAGAAAGCGCCGGGGAGCTGTTTTTT
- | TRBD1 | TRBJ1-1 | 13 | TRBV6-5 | CASSPTRTGTAFF | TGTGCCAGCAGCCCTACCAGGACAGGGACAGCTTTCTTT
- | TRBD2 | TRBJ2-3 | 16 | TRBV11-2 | CASSLVSGTSTDTQYF | TGTGCCAGCAGCTTAGTTAGCGGGACTAGCACAGATACGCAGTATTTT
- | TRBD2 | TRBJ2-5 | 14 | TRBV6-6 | CASRIAGPQETQYF | TGTGCCAGCAGAATAGCGGGGCCCCAAGAGACCCAGTACTTC
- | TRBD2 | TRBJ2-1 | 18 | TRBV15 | CATSRAGLAAYSYNEQFF | TGTGCCACCAGCAGAGCGGGACTAGCGGCCTATTCCTACAATGAGCAGTTCTTC
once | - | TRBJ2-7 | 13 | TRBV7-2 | CASSSFLTYEQYF | TGTGCCAGCAGCTCATTCCTAACCTACGAGCAGTACTTC
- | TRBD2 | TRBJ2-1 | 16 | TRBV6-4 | CASSLRLAGAILVQFF | TGTGCCAGCAGTCTAAGACTAGCGGGAGCCATTTTGGTGCAGTTCTTC
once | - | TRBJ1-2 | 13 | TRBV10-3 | CAISDAGYYGYTF | TGTGCCATCAGTGACGCAGGGTACTATGGCTACACCTTC
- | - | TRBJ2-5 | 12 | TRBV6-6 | CASSYSRETQYF | TGTGCCAGCAGTTACTCGAGGGAGACCCAGTACTTC
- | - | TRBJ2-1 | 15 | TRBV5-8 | CASSLLAGIVDEQFF | TGTGCCAGCAGCCTACTAGCCGGGATTGTTGATGAGCAGTTCTTC
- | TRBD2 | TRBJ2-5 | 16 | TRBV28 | CASSPRIGTSIQTQYF | TGTGCCAGCAGTCCACGTATAGGGACTAGCATACAGACCCAGTACTTC
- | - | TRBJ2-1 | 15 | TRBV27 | CASSLFGQSYNEQFF | TGTGCCAGCAGTTTATTTGGACAGTCCTACAATGAGCAGTTCTTC
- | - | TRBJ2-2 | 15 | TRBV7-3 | CASSLWQGQGGELFF | TGTGCCAGCAGCTTATGGCAGGGGCAGGGCGGGGAGCTGTTTTTT
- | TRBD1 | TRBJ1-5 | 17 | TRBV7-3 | CASSLVWRTGDHQPQHF | TGTGCCAGCAGCTTAGTCTGGCGCACAGGGGACCATCAGCCCCAGCATTTT
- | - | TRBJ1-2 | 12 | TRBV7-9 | CASSPLSNGYTF | TGTGCCAGCAGCCCTCTTTCTAATGGCTACACCTTC
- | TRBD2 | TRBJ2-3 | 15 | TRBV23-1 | CASSHKKREADTQYF | TGCGCCAGCAGTCATAAAAAGCGGGAGGCGGATACGCAGTATTTT
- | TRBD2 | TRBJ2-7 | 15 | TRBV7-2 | CASSLAGTSGYEQYF | TGTGCCAGCAGCTTAGCCGGGACTAGCGGCTACGAGCAGTACTTC
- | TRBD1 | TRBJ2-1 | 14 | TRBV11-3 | CASSSTGQGTEQFF | TGTGCCAGCAGCTCCACCGGACAGGGGACTGAGCAGTTCTTC
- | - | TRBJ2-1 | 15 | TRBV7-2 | CASSLDRSTYNEQFF | TGTGCCAGCAGCTTAGACAGGAGTACCTACAATGAGCAGTTCTTC
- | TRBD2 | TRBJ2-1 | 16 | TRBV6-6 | CASSYPGGRALGEQFF | TGTGCCAGCAGTTACCCGGGCGGGAGGGCCTTGGGGGAGCAGTTCTTC
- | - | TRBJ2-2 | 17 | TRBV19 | CASSIVPGAANTGELFF | TGTGCCAGTAGTATAGTTCCAGGGGCCGCGAACACCGGGGAGCTGTTTTTT
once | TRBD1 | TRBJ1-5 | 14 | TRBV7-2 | CASSLSGQNQPQHF | TGTGCCAGCAGCTTATCGGGACAGAATCAGCCCCAGCATTTT
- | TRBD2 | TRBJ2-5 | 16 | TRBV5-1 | CASSRELAGGPREQYF | TGCGCCAGCAGCCGGGAACTAGCGGGAGGGCCTCGGGAGCAGTACTTC
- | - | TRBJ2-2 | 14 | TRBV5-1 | CASSSGQNTGELFF | TGCGCCAGCAGCTCGGGACAGAACACCGGGGAGCTGTTTTTT
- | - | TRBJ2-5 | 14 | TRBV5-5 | CASSFDPGTETQYF | TGTGCCAGCAGCTTTGATCCCGGTACTGAGACCCAGTACTTC
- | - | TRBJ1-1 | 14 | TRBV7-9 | CASSLTGLNTEAFF | TGTGCCAGCAGCTTAACGGGTTTGAACACTGAAGCTTTCTTT
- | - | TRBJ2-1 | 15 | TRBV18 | CASSLSTSWSDEQFF | TGTGCCAGCTCACTAAGTACTAGCTGGAGTGATGAGCAGTTCTTC
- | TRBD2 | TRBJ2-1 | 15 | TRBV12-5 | CASVILAGDNNEQFF | TGTGCTAGTGTCATACTAGCGGGAGATAACAATGAGCAGTTCTTC
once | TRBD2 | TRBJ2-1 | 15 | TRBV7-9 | CASSLRGLAENEQFF | TGTGCCAGCAGCTTACGGGGACTAGCGGAAAATGAGCAGTTCTTC
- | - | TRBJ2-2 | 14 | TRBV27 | CASSSLLLTGELFF | TGTGCCAGCAGTAGCCTCTTGTTAACCGGGGAGCTGTTTTTT
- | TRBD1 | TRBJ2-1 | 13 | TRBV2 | CASRPGTGHEQFF | TGTGCCAGCAGGCCAGGGACAGGCCATGAGCAGTTCTTC
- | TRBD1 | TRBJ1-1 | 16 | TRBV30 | CAWSVGQGGLNTEAFF | TGTGCCTGGAGTGTCGGACAGGGGGGCTTGAACACTGAAGCTTTCTTT
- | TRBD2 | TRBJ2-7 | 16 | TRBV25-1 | CASSELGLAGAYEQYF | TGTGCCAGCAGTGAACTGGGACTAGCGGGAGCCTACGAGCAGTACTTC
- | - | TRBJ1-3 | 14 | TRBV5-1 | CASSLPDSGNTIYF | TGCGCCAGCAGCTTGCCAGATTCTGGAAACACCATATATTTT
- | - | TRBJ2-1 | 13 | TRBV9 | CASSVDWANEQFF | TGTGCCAGCAGCGTAGACTGGGCCAATGAGCAGTTCTTC
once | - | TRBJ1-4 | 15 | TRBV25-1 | CASSRPGLMDEKLFF | TGTGCCAGCAGCCGCCCCGGGTTAATGGATGAAAAACTGTTTTTT